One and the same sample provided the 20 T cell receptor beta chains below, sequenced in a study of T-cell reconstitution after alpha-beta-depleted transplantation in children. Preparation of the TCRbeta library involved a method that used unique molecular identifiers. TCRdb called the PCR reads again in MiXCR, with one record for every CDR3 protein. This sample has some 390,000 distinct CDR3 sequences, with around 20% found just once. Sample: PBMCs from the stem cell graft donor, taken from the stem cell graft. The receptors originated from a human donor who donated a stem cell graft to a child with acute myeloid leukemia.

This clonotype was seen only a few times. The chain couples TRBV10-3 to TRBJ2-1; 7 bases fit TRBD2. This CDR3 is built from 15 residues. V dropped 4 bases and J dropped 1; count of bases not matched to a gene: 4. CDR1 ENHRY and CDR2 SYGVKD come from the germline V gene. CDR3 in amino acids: CAISGTSESYNEQFF. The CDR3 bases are TGTGCCATCAGTGGTACTAGCGAATCCTACAATGAGCAGTTCTTC.

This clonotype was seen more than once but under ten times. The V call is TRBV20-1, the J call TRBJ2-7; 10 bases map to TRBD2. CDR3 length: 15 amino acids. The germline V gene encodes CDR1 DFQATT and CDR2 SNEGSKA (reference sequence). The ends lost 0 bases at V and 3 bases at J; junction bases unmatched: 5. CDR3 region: CSARDTASGSYEQYF. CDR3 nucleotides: TGCAGTGCTAGAGATACGGCTAGCGGGAGCTACGAGCAGTACTTC.

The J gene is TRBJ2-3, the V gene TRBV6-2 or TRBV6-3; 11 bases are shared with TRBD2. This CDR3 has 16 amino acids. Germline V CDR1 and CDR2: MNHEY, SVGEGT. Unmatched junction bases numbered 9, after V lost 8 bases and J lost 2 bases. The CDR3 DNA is TGTGCCAGCTTGGGACTAGCGGCCCGATACACAGATACGCAGTATTTT. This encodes CASLGLAARYTDTQYF.

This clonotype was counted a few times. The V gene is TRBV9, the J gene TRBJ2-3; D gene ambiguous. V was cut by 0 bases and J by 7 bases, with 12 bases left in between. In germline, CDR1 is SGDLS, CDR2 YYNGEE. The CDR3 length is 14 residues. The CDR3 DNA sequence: TGTGCCAGCAGCGTAGGAAGTGGCCCGAATACGCAGTATTTT. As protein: CASSVGSGPNTQYF.

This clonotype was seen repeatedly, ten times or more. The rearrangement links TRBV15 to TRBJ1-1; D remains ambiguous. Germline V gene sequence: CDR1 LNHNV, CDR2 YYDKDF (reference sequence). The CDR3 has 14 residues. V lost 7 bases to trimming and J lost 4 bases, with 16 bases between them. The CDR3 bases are TGTGCCACCACCCTGCTGGGCCGTGGCACTGAAGCTTTCTTT. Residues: CATTLLGRGTEAFF. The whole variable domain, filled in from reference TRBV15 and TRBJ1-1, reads DAMVIQNPRYQVTQFGKPVTLSCSQTLNHNVMYWYQQKSSQAPKLLFHYYDKDFNNEADTPDNFQSRRPNTSFCFLDIRSPGLGDTAMYLCATTLLGRGTEAFFGQGTRLTVV.

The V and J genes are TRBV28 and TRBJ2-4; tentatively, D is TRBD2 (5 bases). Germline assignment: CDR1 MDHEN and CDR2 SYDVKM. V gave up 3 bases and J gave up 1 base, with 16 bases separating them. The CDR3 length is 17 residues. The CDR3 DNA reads TGTGCCAGCAGTTTCGAAATCGGAGGAGCCGCCAAAAACATTCAGTACTTC. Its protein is CASSFEIGGAAKNIQYF.

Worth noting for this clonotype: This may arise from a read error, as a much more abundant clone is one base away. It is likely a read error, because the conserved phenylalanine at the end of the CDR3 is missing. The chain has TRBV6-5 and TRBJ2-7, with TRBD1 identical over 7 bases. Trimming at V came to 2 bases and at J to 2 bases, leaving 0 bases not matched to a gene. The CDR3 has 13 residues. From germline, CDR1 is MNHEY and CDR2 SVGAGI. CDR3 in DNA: TGTGCCAGCAGTTACGACAGGGCCTACGAGCAGTACTTA. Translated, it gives CASSYDRAYEQYL.

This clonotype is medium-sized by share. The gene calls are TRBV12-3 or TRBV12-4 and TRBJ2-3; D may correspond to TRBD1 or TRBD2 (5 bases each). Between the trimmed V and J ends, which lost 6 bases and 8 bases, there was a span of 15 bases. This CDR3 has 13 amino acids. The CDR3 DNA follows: TGTGCCAGCAGAAGAGGGGACCCGGCTACGCAGTATTTT. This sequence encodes CASRRGDPATQYF.

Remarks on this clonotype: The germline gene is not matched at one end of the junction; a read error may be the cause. Here the CDR3 reads CCARARQPTKNIQYF. The CDR3 bases are TGCTGTGCTAGAGCCCGCCAGCCTACCAAAAACATTCAGTACTTC. This rearrangement joins TRBV20-1 to TRBJ2-4; no clear D gene. Germline V gene lookup returns CDR1 DFQATT and CDR2 SNEGSKA (reference sequence). This CDR3 contains 15 residues.

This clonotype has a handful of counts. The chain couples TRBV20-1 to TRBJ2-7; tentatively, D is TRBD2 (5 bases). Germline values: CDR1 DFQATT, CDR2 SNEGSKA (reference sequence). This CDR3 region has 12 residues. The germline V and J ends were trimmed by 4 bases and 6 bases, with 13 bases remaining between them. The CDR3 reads CSATGHAGEQYF. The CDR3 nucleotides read TGCAGTGCTACCGGGCACGCGGGCGAGCAGTACTTC.

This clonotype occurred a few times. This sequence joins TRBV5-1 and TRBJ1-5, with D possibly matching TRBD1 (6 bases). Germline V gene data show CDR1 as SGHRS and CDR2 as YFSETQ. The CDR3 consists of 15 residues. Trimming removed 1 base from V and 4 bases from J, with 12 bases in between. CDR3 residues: CASSLSGQTNQPQHF. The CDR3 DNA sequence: TGCGCCAGCAGCTTGTCAGGACAGACAAATCAGCCCCAGCATTTT.

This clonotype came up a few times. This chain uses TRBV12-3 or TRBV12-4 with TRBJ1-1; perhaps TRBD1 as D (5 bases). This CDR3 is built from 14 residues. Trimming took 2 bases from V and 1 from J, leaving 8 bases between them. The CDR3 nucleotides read TGTGCCAGCAGTTTATGGGGGAAGAACACTGAAGCTTTCTTT. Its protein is CASSLWGKNTEAFF.

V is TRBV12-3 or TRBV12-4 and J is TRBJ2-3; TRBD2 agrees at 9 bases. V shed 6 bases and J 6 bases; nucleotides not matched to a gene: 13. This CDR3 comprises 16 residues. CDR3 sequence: CASSGRWREGPDTQYF. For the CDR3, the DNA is TGTGCCAGCAGCGGGAGGTGGCGGGAGGGCCCGGATACGCAGTATTTT.

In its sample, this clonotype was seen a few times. CDR3 sequence: CASTSWTGVNTEAFF. The CDR3 region has the DNA TGTGCCAGCACCTCCTGGACAGGGGTGAACACTGAAGCTTTCTTT. The chain combines TRBV12-3 or TRBV12-4 with TRBJ1-1, with 9 bases fitting TRBD1. The CDR3 loop spans 15 amino acids. After removal of 7 bases from V and 0 bases from J, the junction contained 6 bases not matched to a gene.

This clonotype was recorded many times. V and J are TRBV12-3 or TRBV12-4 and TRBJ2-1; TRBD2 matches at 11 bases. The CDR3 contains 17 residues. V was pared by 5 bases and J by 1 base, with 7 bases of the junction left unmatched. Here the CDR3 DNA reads TGTGCCAGCAGTCCGAAGAGACTAGCGGGATCCTACAATGAGCAGTTCTTC. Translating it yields CASSPKRLAGSYNEQFF.

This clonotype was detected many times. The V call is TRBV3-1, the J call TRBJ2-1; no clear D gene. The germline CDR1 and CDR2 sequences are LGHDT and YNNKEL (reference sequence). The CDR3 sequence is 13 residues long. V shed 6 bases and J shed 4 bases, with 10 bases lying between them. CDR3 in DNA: TGTGCCAGCAGTCCCGGGTCGTACAATGAGCAGTTCTTC. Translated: CASSPGSYNEQFF.

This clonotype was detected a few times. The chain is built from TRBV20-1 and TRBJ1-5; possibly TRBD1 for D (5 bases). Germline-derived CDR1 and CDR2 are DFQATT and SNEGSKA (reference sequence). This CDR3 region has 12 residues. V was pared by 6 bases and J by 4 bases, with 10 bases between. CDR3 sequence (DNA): TGCAGTGCAACCCAGGGAAATCAGCCCCAGCATTTT. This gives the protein CSATQGNQPQHF.

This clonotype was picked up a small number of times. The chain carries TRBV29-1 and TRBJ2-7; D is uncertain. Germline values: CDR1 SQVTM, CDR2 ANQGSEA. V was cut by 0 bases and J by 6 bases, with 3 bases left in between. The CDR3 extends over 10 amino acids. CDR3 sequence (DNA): TGCAGCGTTGAAGATGTCGAGCAGTACTTC. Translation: CSVEDVEQYF.

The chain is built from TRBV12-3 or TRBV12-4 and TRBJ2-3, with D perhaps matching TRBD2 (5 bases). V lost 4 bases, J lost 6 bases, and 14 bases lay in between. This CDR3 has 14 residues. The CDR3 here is CASSSPGVRDTQYF. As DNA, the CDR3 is TGTGCCAGCAGTTCGCCCGGGGTTCGGGATACGCAGTATTTT.

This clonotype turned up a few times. CDR3 protein: CASSTNFVRDTEAFF. For the CDR3, the DNA is TGTGCCAGCAGCACAAACTTCGTGCGGGACACTGAAGCTTTCTTT. The J gene is TRBJ1-1, the V gene TRBV7-9; D gene unclear. The germline gives CDR1 SEHNR, CDR2 FQNEAQ (reference sequence). The length of the CDR3 is 15 residues. V shed 5 bases and J shed 3 bases, with 16 bases lying between them.